Listed here are 23 T cell receptor beta chains from one sample, sequenced in a study of T-cell memory formation after mild COVID-19. Each CDR3 protein gets one entry after TCRdb re-called the 5' RACE reads with MiXCR. The sample has about 420,000 distinct CDR3 sequences, more than 20% seen once; the top ten hold less than 15%. The sequenced sample was PBMCs or a T cell subset sorted from them (not recorded which). Every receptor here comes from an adult woman who had mild COVID-19 (a few samples of this study predate the infection). Cell type and time point are not known.

V usage is TRBV15 and J usage is TRBJ1-1; TRBD1 matches 7 bases. CDR1 LNHNV and CDR2 YYDKDF come from the germline V gene (reference sequence). The CDR3 is made up of 15 amino acids. J gave up 0 bases and V 1 base, and 2 bases lay outside the gene matches. CDR3 bases: TGTGCCACCAGCAGAGGAGACAGGGTGAACACTGAAGCTTTCTTT. It specifies CATSRGDRVNTEAFF.

The J gene is TRBJ1-5, the V gene TRBV9, with D unclear. V was clipped by 0 bases and J by 5 bases, with 12 bases between them. The germline CDR1 and CDR2 sequences are SGDLS and YYNGEE. There are 15 residues in the CDR3. The CDR3 sequence: CASSVGTGAHQPQHF. The CDR3 DNA reads as TGTGCCAGCAGCGTAGGTACTGGTGCCCATCAGCCCCAGCATTTT.

This chain connects TRBV6-1 to TRBJ2-7, with D unresolved. The germline gives CDR1 MNHNS, CDR2 SASEGT. V gave up 0 bases and J gave up 3 bases, with 15 bases separating them. CDR3 length equals 16 residues. In DNA, the CDR3 is TGTGCCAGCAGTGAAGCGCGAGGCAGATTTTACTACGAGCAGTACTTC. Protein product: CASSEARGRFYYEQYF.

The J gene is TRBJ2-3, the V gene TRBV7-2; D gene unclear. CDR1 and CDR2 from the germline V gene are SGHTA and FQGNSA. CDR3 size: 17 residues. V was cut by 5 bases and J by 6 bases, with 24 bases left in between. In DNA, the CDR3 is TGTGCCAGCAGCCCGGCTGGGAACGGCCTTACTGGGGATACGCAGTATTTT. Its translation is CASSPAGNGLTGDTQYF.

This chain connects TRBV7-2 to TRBJ2-1, with 14 bases that match TRBD2. Germline assignment: CDR1 SGHTA and CDR2 FQGNSA. The V and J ends lost 4 bases and 8 bases, in that order; junction bases with no gene match: 7. This CDR3 has 16 amino acids. This chain's CDR3 is CASSSLTSGRADEQFF. CDR3 in DNA: TGTGCCAGCAGCTCCCTGACTAGCGGGAGGGCCGATGAGCAGTTCTTC. Supplemented by reference TRBV7-2 and TRBJ2-1, the full variable domain reads GAGVSQSPSNKVTEKGKDVELRCDPISGHTALYWYRQSLGQGLEFLIYFQGNSAPDKSGLPSDRFSAERTGGSVSTLTIQRTQQEDSAVYLCASSSLTSGRADEQFFGPGTRLTVL.

The CDR3 loop reads CASRREASEQYF. The CDR3 DNA follows: TGTGCCAGCAGGAGGGAAGCTAGCGAGCAGTACTTC. The V gene is TRBV2, the J gene TRBJ2-7, with D possibly being TRBD2 (5 bases). Trimming stripped 6 bases from V and 6 bases from J, with 12 bases between. Germline V lookup: CDR1 SNHLY, CDR2 FYNNEI. The CDR3 covers 12 residues. Drawing the rest from reference TRBV2 and TRBJ2-7, the complete variable domain is EPEVTQTPSHQVTQMGQEVILRCVPISNHLYFYWYRQILGQKVEFLVSFYNNEISEKSEIFDDQFSVERPDGSNFTLKIRSTKLEDSAMYFCASRREASEQYFGPGTRLTVT.

This chain links TRBV6-5 with TRBJ1-1, with 7 bases fitting TRBD1. The ends lost 6 bases at V and 3 bases at J; junction bases unmatched: 16. CDR3 size: 17 residues. Germline V gene sequence: CDR1 MNHEY, CDR2 SVGAGI. CDR3 DNA: TGTGCCAGCAGAATATACCGGGACAGAGGTACGGACACTGAAGCTTTCTTT. Translated, it gives CASRIYRDRGTDTEAFF.

The chain employs TRBV18 and TRBJ1-2, with D unresolved. Looked up from germline, CDR1 is KGHSH and CDR2 is LQKENI. V lost 6 bases, J lost 6 bases, and 23 bases lay in between. The CDR3 spans 16 residues. The CDR3 coding sequence is TGTGCCAGCTCGCGGCGTTTTGACCGTAAAACCCATGGCTACACCTTC. Residues: CASSRRFDRKTHGYTF.

Ten or more counts support this clonotype. V gene TRBV2 combines with J gene TRBJ1-1, with TRBD1 as a possible D gene (5 bases). The CDR3 is 13 amino acids. V was clipped by 7 bases and J by 1 base, with 10 bases between them. CDR1 is SNHLY and CDR2 is FYNNEI in the germline V gene. CDR3 protein: CASTGAENTEAFF. CDR3 in DNA: TGTGCCAGCACCGGGGCGGAGAACACTGAAGCTTTCTTT.

This sequence joins TRBV5-5 and TRBJ1-5; D is undetermined. This CDR3 is built from 15 residues. Germline values: CDR1 SGHKS, CDR2 YYEKEE (reference sequence). The V end was cut by 0 bases, the J end by 0 bases, with 7 bases between. The CDR3 DNA is TGTGCCAGCAGCTTGGACTGGGCTAGCAATCAGCCCCAGCATTTT. Amino acid sequence: CASSLDWASNQPQHF. Full variable domain (remainder filled in from reference TRBV5-5 and TRBJ1-5): DAGVTQSPTHLIKTRGQQVTLRCSPISGHKSVSWYQQVLGQGPQFIFQYYEKEERGRGNFPDRFSARQFPNYSSELNVNALLLGDSALYLCASSLDWASNQPQHFGDGTRLSIL.

The table lists this clonotype with a few counts. The chain recombines TRBV20-1 with TRBJ1-1; D might be TRBD1 (5 bases). The CDR3 has 16 amino acids. Germline V gene sequence: CDR1 DFQATT, CDR2 SNEGSKA (reference sequence). The V and J ends lost 0 bases and 4 bases respectively, with 18 bases between them. For the CDR3, the DNA is TGCAGTGCTAGAGACGGGGGGTCTGTGGTCCGCACTGAAGCTTTCTTT. Its translation: CSARDGGSVVRTEAFF.

This clonotype appeared a few times. This rearrangement joins TRBV3-1 to TRBJ1-3, with D tentatively TRBD1 (5 bases). The CDR3 is 13 residues long. Germline CDR1 is LGHDT and CDR2 is YNNKEL (reference sequence). The germline V and J ends were trimmed by 1 base and 8 bases, with 9 bases remaining between them. CDR3 bases: TGTGCCAGCAGCCAAGGAGCGGGACACACCATATATTTT. Protein product: CASSQGAGHTIYF.

The V call is TRBV2, the J call TRBJ2-5, with TRBD1 matching 10 bases. Germline CDR1 is SNHLY and CDR2 is FYNNEI. V lost 6 bases and J lost 4; bases outside the gene matches: 5. This CDR3 is built from 14 residues. CDR3 in DNA: TGTGCCAGCAGCGCCTGGACAGGGGGAGAGACCCAGTACTTC. Its translation is CASSAWTGGETQYF.

The chain combines TRBV7-9 with TRBJ2-3, with D possibly being TRBD1 (6 bases). The ends were cut back, 3 bases at V and 2 bases at J, with 18 bases in the middle. The V gene's germline CDR1 is SEHNR and CDR2 FQNEAQ (reference sequence). The CDR3 spans 17 residues. CDR3 sequence: CASSFPYRAGDTDTQYF. For the CDR3, the DNA is TGTGCCAGCAGCTTCCCCTACAGGGCAGGGGACACAGATACGCAGTATTTT.

This clonotype was seen a few times. This rearrangement joins TRBV12-3 or TRBV12-4 to TRBJ2-7; 12 positions agree with TRBD2. The CDR3 runs 19 residues. V was pared by 4 bases and J by 5 bases, with 18 bases of the junction left unmatched. CDR3 in amino acids: CASSSLAGGPRRMLDEQYF. CDR3 bases: TGTGCCAGCAGTTCCCTAGCGGGAGGGCCTCGTAGAATGTTGGACGAGCAGTACTTC.

CDR3 sequence: CAWEQGGNTEAFF. CDR3 in DNA: TGTGCCTGGGAACAGGGGGGGAACACTGAAGCTTTCTTT. The chain joins TRBV30 to TRBJ1-1, with TRBD1 matching over 8 bases. Germline trimming cut 5 bases from V and 1 base from J; bases unmatched to any gene: 3. CDR3 length: 13 amino acids. In germline, CDR1 is GTSNPN, CDR2 SVGIG (reference sequence).

This chain joins TRBV5-1 and TRBJ2-1; 10 nucleotides match TRBD1. Trimming took 1 base from V and 6 from J; bases not matched to a gene: 4. CDR1 is SGHRS, CDR2 YFSETQ, per germline. There are 15 residues in the CDR3. This CDR3 reads CASSLPGTGANEQFF. The CDR3, as DNA: TGCGCCAGCAGCTTGCCCGGGACAGGGGCCAATGAGCAGTTCTTC.

This chain connects TRBV12-3 or TRBV12-4 to TRBJ2-7; D is ambiguous. With 2 bases removed from V and 3 bases from J, the gap between germline ends came to 14 bases. The CDR3 extends over 15 amino acids. The CDR3 coding sequence is TGTGCCAGCAGTTTAAACCCGGGTTTAAGCTACGAGCAGTACTTC. It is translated as CASSLNPGLSYEQYF.

In its sample, this clonotype was seen a few times. The rearrangement uses TRBV7-7 and TRBJ2-2, with a possible D match to TRBD2 (6 bases). Trimming stripped 5 bases from V and 4 bases from J, with 11 bases between. Germline loops: CDR1 SSHAT, CDR2 FNYEAQ (reference sequence). The CDR3 loop spans 14 amino acids. CDR3 DNA: TGTGCCAGCAGCCTGGGACTGACCACCGGGGAGCTGTTTTTT. Translated, it gives CASSLGLTTGELFF.

V is TRBV15 and J is TRBJ2-5, with D hard to call. CDR1 and CDR2 (germline): LNHNV, YYDKDF (reference sequence). V lost 2 bases to trimming and J lost 4 bases, with 14 bases between them. The CDR3 length is 15 residues. The CDR3 here is CATSRLKAPAETQYF. Written as DNA, the CDR3 is TGTGCCACCAGCAGACTAAAGGCACCCGCAGAGACCCAGTACTTC.

The chain joins TRBV19 to TRBJ2-1; TRBD2 matches 10 bases. CDR3 length: 16 amino acids. Losses at the gene ends were 6 bases for V and 4 bases for J; bases not matched to a gene: 9. Per germline, CDR1 LNHDA and CDR2 SQIVND (reference sequence). In nucleotides, the CDR3 is TGTGCCAGTAGGCCTCCGGGACTAGCGACATACAATGAGCAGTTCTTC. This translates into CASRPPGLATYNEQFF.

V and J are TRBV9 and TRBJ1-1, with D possibly being TRBD1 (5 bases). Trimming removed 3 bases from V and 1 base from J, with 13 bases in between. CDR1 is SGDLS, CDR2 YYNGEE, per germline. There are 15 residues in the CDR3. The CDR3 loop reads CASSAPGRTNTEAFF. The CDR3 region has the DNA TGTGCCAGCAGCGCACCGGGACGGACGAACACTGAAGCTTTCTTT.

The chain is built from TRBV20-1 and TRBJ1-1; TRBD1 might be the D (5 bases). The V gene lost 0 bases and the J gene lost 5 bases, with 31 bases spanning the gap. The germline CDR1 and CDR2 sequences are DFQATT and SNEGSKA (reference sequence). The CDR3 length is 20 residues. The CDR3 loop is CSARDRGNRPKAGALTEAFF. CDR3 sequence (DNA): TGCAGTGCTAGAGATCGGGGTAATCGTCCGAAGGCCGGGGCCTTGACTGAAGCTTTCTTT.